This T cell receptor (beta chain) was profiled in a study of OX40 agonist ivuxolimab in advanced cancers. Study background: Three patients, one with hepatocellular carcinoma and two with cutaneous melanoma, achieved partial responses. Study results and caveats: Both CD4+ and CD8+ T cell populations in blood had undergone clonal expansion by week 6 at 0.1 to 3.0 mg/kg. Among the nonresponders, some also had low normalized T-cell clonal expansion.

Note on this clone: Its specificity is unknown.

This table comes from immunoSEQ multiplex PCR, and its TCRdb copy is limited to in-frame clones, with some not included. Of under 50,000 clones in the sample, 85% to 90% are singletons; the top ten hold roughly 31%. Sequenced material: CD4+ or CD8+ T cells sorted from blood, taken in a trial of the OX40 agonist ivuxolimab. The clonotype originates from an adult with an advanced solid tumor such as melanoma, head and neck, liver or kidney cancer.

In DNA form, the CDR3 reads TGTGCCAACCCGGACAGAAACACCGGGGAGCTGTTTTTT. Translation gives CANPDRNTGELFF. This chain links TRBV7-8 with TRBJ2-2; possible D gene TRBD1, 6 bases. Trimming cost V 10 bases and J 2 bases, with 11 bases left between them. CDR3 length equals 13 residues. The germline V gene has CDR1 SGHVS and CDR2 FQNEAQ.